The present entry profiles one T cell receptor beta chain with its context. Its antigen is not identified. The sample comes from a study of T cell responses to AZD1222 COVID-19 vaccine. The CDR3 has 14 residues. Trimming removed 2 bases at V and 8 bases at J, with 12 bases between. In germline, CDR1 is MDHEN, CDR2 SYDVKM. TCRdb keeps only in-frame clones here, not all; method: immunoSEQ multiplex PCR. The sample carries about 63,000 clones, roughly 85% recorded once. General observations from the study: Spike was spanned by vaccine-associated CD4 TCRs, with dominance at 160-218 and 743-854. Recipients of two AZD1222 doses showed rising Spike-specific TCR breadth and depth. Donor demographics were predominantly white British with a female majority; clonal diversity may be underestimated.

The rearrangement links TRBV28 to TRBJ1-4; D not resolved. Sequences were derived from peripheral blood, sampled on day 0 of AZD1222 vaccination. The TCR comes from an adult in good health. For the CDR3, the DNA is TGTGCCAGCAGTTTAATCGGGGTAGGGGAAAAACTGTTTTTT. It encodes CASSLIGVGEKLFF.